The rows below give T cell receptor beta chains drawn from one sample of a study of blood T cell repertoires in COVID-19. Repertoires were generated with immunoSEQ multiplex PCR, while TCRdb's copy carries only in-frame clones and drops some. The sample contains over 200,000 clones, 75% to 90% of which appear only once. The sequenced sample was peripheral blood. The receptor set was obtained from a human donor in a cohort sampled during active COVID-19. Both conserved end residues are part of each CDR3. A D gene is named only where the DNA matches it firmly. Clone size is stated in some rows and not others, as once, few, many or a class when expanded.

D gene,clone size,V gene,J gene,CDR3 protein,CDR3 DNA
TRBD2,NA,TRBV30,TRBJ2-7,CAWSTVAGRYEQYF,TGTGCCTGGAGTACTGTAGCGGGAAGGTACGAGCAGTACTTC
TRBD2,NA,TRBV6-6,TRBJ2-7,CASTGQRGPYEQYF,TGTGCCAGCACCGGTCAGCGGGGCCCCTACGAGCAGTACTTC
TRBD1,once,TRBV30,TRBJ1-5,CAWSAGQGGKPQHF,TGTGCCTGGAGTGCAGGACAGGGGGGGAAGCCCCAGCATTTT
NA,few,TRBV30,TRBJ2-7,CAWSVSGEQYF,TGTGCCTGGAGTGTTTCCGGTGAGCAGTACTTC
TRBD2,NA,TRBV10-3,TRBJ2-7,CAISALAGVYEQYF,TGTGCCATCAGTGCACTAGCGGGAGTCTACGAGCAGTACTTC
NA,NA,TRBV6-5,TRBJ2-7,CASSYSGDSSYEQYF,TGTGCCAGCAGTTACTCGGGGGACTCCTCGTACGAGCAGTACTTC
TRBD1,NA,TRBV7-9,TRBJ1-2,CASSPWTGTLYGYTF,TGTGCCAGCAGCCCGTGGACAGGGACTCTCTATGGCTACACCTTC
NA,NA,TRBV9,TRBJ2-3,CASSAESRADTQYF,TGTGCCAGCAGCGCCGAGAGCCGGGCAGATACGCAGTATTTT
NA,NA,TRBV18,TRBJ1-2,CASSRKQGNYGYTF,TGTGCCAGCTCACGAAAACAGGGTAACTATGGCTACACCTTC
TRBD2,few,TRBV30,TRBJ2-7,CAWSVGSGGYEQYF,TGTGCCTGGAGTGTGGGTAGCGGGGGGTACGAGCAGTACTTC